This T cell receptor (beta chain) came from a study of beta chain features in type 1 diabetes. Overall study: Summed over all samples, the examined sorted cells came to 95 million to 120 million. Study observations and caveats: High-TCR-expressing cells could be over-represented by cDNA sequencing. No resolution was reached here on whether HLA type influences TCRB rearrangement.

Reverse transcription of all isolated RNA meant that expressed TCRB transcripts were sequenced. Each sample of naive, central memory or regulatory T cells had, on average, roughly 3.6 million reads. Sequenced by immunoSEQ multiplex PCR; TCRdb stores in-frame clones only, minus some. Here the sample spans about half a million clones, roughly 11% being singletons. This clone was detected only a few times. What it binds is unknown. Sequencing was performed on naive CD4+ T cells from blood. The TCR comes from a woman under 30 in good health.

The CDR3 is CASSLSVTETQYF. The CDR3 DNA reads as TGTGCCAGCAGCTTAAGCGTTACTGAGACCCAGTACTTC. V and J are TRBV7-3 and TRBJ2-5; D call uncertain. The ends were cut back, 1 base at V and 5 bases at J, with 8 bases in the middle. The length of the CDR3 is 13 residues. CDR1 SGHTA and CDR2 FQGTGA come from the germline V gene.